This is a list of T cell receptor beta chains from one sample in a study of CD8 T cells in ankylosing spondylitis. TCRdb independently ran MiXCR on the 5' RACE reads; one entry per CDR3 protein. The sample yields about 440,000 distinct CDR3 sequences, over 15% seen once. Input material: blood, either unsorted or a sorted T cell fraction (not recorded which). These receptors originate from a male donor with ankylosing spondylitis. CDR3s include the opening cysteine and the closing phenylalanine or tryptophan. A D gene is named only where the DNA matches it firmly. Clone size is stated in some rows and not others, as once, few, many or a class when expanded.

V: TRBV15
J: TRBJ2-3
D: TRBD2
size: NA
DNA: TGTGCCACCAGCTACAGACTAGCGGAGGGGGATACGCAGTATTTT
CDR3: CATSYRLAEGDTQYF

V: TRBV2
J: TRBJ1-1
D: NA
size: NA
DNA: TGTGCCAGCAGTGAACTGGAGAACACTGAAGCTTTCTTT
CDR3: CASSELENTEAFF

V: TRBV6-1
J: TRBJ2-7
D: TRBD1
size: NA
DNA: TGTGCCAGCAGTACGGGACAGCGAGGATACGAGCAGTACTTC
CDR3: CASSTGQRGYEQYF

V: TRBV20-1
J: TRBJ2-3
D: TRBD2
size: NA
DNA: TGCAGTGCTAGTGGCCTAGCGGGGGCGTCTGGCACAGATACGCAGTATTTT
CDR3: CSASGLAGASGTDTQYF

V: TRBV6-2/TRBV6-3
J: TRBJ1-1
D: NA
size: NA
DNA: TGTGCCAGCAGTTACGTGGACAGGAACACTGAAGCTTTCTTT
CDR3: CASSYVDRNTEAFF

V: TRBV7-8
J: TRBJ2-1
D: TRBD2
size: NA
DNA: TGTGCCAGCAGCTTAGCCCCAGCGGGGGCATCCTACAATGAGCAGTTCTTC
CDR3: CASSLAPAGASYNEQFF

V: TRBV6-1
J: TRBJ2-7
D: NA
size: NA
DNA: TGTGCCAGCAGCGGGTTTGTGGCCAGGGGTTACGAGCAGTACTTC
CDR3: CASSGFVARGYEQYF

V: TRBV2
J: TRBJ2-3
D: NA
size: few
DNA: TGTGCCAGCAGTGAAGGGGAGTACACAGATACGCAGTATTTT
CDR3: CASSEGEYTDTQYF

V: TRBV15
J: TRBJ2-7
D: NA
size: few
DNA: TGTGCCACCAGCAGAGGATGGGAAGAGCAGTACTTC
CDR3: CATSRGWEEQYF

V: TRBV19
J: TRBJ1-5
D: TRBD1
size: NA
DNA: TGTGCCAGTAGTATCGAGACAGGGGGATTTCGCAATCAGCCCCAGCATTTT
CDR3: CASSIETGGFRNQPQHF

V: TRBV5-1
J: TRBJ2-7
D: NA
size: few
DNA: TGCGCCAGCAGCTTGGGGGGCAACTTGATGGGGGAGCAGTACTTC
CDR3: CASSLGGNLMGEQYF

V: TRBV15
J: TRBJ2-4
D: NA
size: few
DNA: TGTGCCACCAGCGCGGACGGACTAGCCAAAAACATTCAGTACTTC
CDR3: CATSADGLAKNIQYF